This TCR beta chain appears in the sequencing data of a study of blood T cell repertoires in COVID-19. Study-wide background: Samples came from the United States, Italy and Spain, spanning acute and convalescent COVID-19.

During active infection, Seattle patients enrolled and were then monitored through disease. Clones were sequenced by immunoSEQ multiplex PCR, and TCRdb holds only the in-frame ones, with some missing. The sample holds about 90,000 clones, about 89% seen once. V dropped 0 bases and J dropped 6; count of bases not matched to a gene: 5. The CDR3 has 15 amino acids. Germline V gene data show CDR1 as SGHNT and CDR2 as YYREEE (reference sequence). The chain has TRBV5-4 and TRBJ2-5, with 10 bases fitting TRBD2. Sequenced input: peripheral blood. This sequence was found in a man aged 50 to 59 with COVID-19, enrolled during active disease. CDR3 residues: CASSLVPSGGQTQYF. CDR3 in DNA: TGTGCCAGCAGCTTGGTGCCTAGCGGGGGTCAGACCCAGTACTTC.